The 8 T cell receptor beta chains listed next were all sequenced from one sample in a study of blood T cells in healthy people across ages. Sample-barcoded 5' priming and a J-beta primer mix drove a second PCR of 7 to 11 cycles. Each CDR3 protein is one row after TCRdb ran MiXCR on the 5' RACE reads. The table records 600,000 to 850,000 distinct CDR3 sequences, roughly 47% of them present only once. The sequencing input was blood. Receptors were obtained from a woman aged 55-70 years in good health.

This clonotype was found a few times. J is TRBJ1-6 and V is TRBV4-2, with a possible D match to TRBD1 (5 bases). The CDR3 sequence is 16 residues long. V lost 3 bases to trimming and J lost 5 bases, with 14 bases between them. Germline CDR1 is LGHNA and CDR2 is YNFKEQ. CDR3 in DNA: TGTGCCAGCAGCCAGGACCCGGGACTGAATAATTCACCCCTCCACTTT. Its protein is CASSQDPGLNNSPLHF.

This clonotype has ten or more counts. The chain uses TRBV29-1 and TRBJ2-6, with D possibly being TRBD2 (5 bases). The CDR3 sequence is 16 residues long. Germline CDR1 reads SQVTM; CDR2 reads ANQGSEA. The ends were cut back, 1 base at V and 0 bases at J, with 10 bases in the middle. The CDR3 coding sequence is TGCAGCGTTGAAGTGCCGGAGGCCTCTGGGGCCAACGTCCTGACTTTC. Its protein is CSVEVPEASGANVLTF.

This clonotype was seen a few times. V is TRBV5-1 and J is TRBJ2-5; D perhaps matches TRBD1 (5 bases). The CDR3 contains 14 residues. Germline assignment: CDR1 SGHRS and CDR2 YFSETQ. Trimming stripped 4 bases from V and 11 bases from J, with 21 bases between. The chain's CDR3 is CASSQGSEGGEQYF. The DNA of the CDR3 is TGCGCCAGCAGCCAGGGAAGCGAAGGCGGTGAGCAGTACTTC.

The chain is built from TRBV6-5 and TRBJ2-6, with D possibly matching TRBD2 (6 bases). The CDR3 is made up of 17 amino acids. Germline assignment: CDR1 MNHEY and CDR2 SVGAGI. V gave up 2 bases and J gave up 2 bases, with 13 bases separating them. As DNA, the CDR3 is TGTGCCAGCAGTTACGGGGAGGAAGCAGCTGGGGCCAACGTCCTGACTTTC. Translation: CASSYGEEAAGANVLTF.

Only a few counts were recorded for this clonotype. The chain uses TRBV7-2 and TRBJ2-1, with D perhaps TRBD2 (5 bases). Germline values: CDR1 SGHTA, CDR2 FQGNSA. The ends were cut back, 5 bases at V and 15 bases at J, with 23 bases in the middle. The CDR3 sequence is 14 residues long. CDR3 region: CASSMGVLAGSRFF. CDR3 coding DNA: TGTGCCAGCAGCATGGGAGTTCTGGCGGGCAGTCGGTTCTTC.

This clonotype was recorded a few times. A junction end diverges from the germline sequence, so it may reflect a read error. The J gene is TRBJ2-3, the V gene TRBV5-1, with TRBD1 identical over 9 bases. CDR1 and CDR2 from the germline V gene are SGHRS and YFSETQ. The CDR3 loop spans 15 amino acids. In nucleotides, the CDR3 is TGTGCCAGCAGCGCCGGGACAGGGAGCACAGATACGCAGTATTTT. This gives the protein CASSAGTGSTDTQYF.

The J gene is TRBJ2-3, the V gene TRBV7-3; the match to TRBD2 covers 8 bases. The junction had 14 bases not matched to a gene; V was cut back by 5 bases and J by 7 bases. This CDR3 is 16 amino acids long. Germline CDR1 SGHTA, CDR2 FQGTGA. CDR3 in DNA: TGTGCCAGCAGCCCCGGGGGGGCGGGGGGTTCGTATACGCAGTATTTT. Its translation: CASSPGGAGGSYTQYF.

V gene TRBV9 combines with J gene TRBJ1-4; no reliable D call. CDR3 size: 14 residues. Trimming removed 3 bases from V and 0 bases from J, with 6 bases in between. In germline, CDR1 is SGDLS, CDR2 YYNGEE. CDR3 in amino acids: CASSAAATNEKLFF. CDR3 coding DNA: TGTGCCAGCAGCGCGGCGGCAACTAATGAAAAACTGTTTTTT.